Below are 22 T cell receptor beta chains sequenced from a single sample in a study of blood T cell repertoires in COVID-19. The data were produced by immunoSEQ multiplex PCR, yet TCRdb's version contains in-frame clones alone and is incomplete. The sample comprises 270,000 or so clones, approximately 81% of which are singletons, and roughly 3% rests with the top ten. The sample was peripheral blood. These receptors were collected from a woman aged 18 to 35 with acute or convalescent COVID-19.

The CDR3 nucleotides read TGTGCCAGCAGCTTAGCCCAGCGGGAGTACTACGAGCAGTACTTC. Translated, it gives CASSLAQREYYEQYF. V usage is TRBV7-8 and J usage is TRBJ2-7; 8 nucleotides line up with TRBD2. Germline V gene lookup returns CDR1 SGHVS and CDR2 FQNEAQ. The CDR3 is 15 residues long. The V segment lost 0 bases and the J segment 3 bases; nucleotides outside the gene matches: 4.

A word on this clone: Other DNA sequences from this sample encode an identical CDR3 as well. The rearrangement joins TRBV6-2 or TRBV6-3 to TRBJ2-7; D ambiguous. This CDR3 has 11 residues. In germline, CDR1 is MNHEY, CDR2 SVGEGT. The V and J ends lost 5 bases and 2 bases respectively, with 4 bases between them. CDR3 loop: CASSPAYEQYF. In DNA, the CDR3 is TGTGCCAGCAGTCCGGCCTACGAGCAGTACTTC.

The chain employs TRBV7-2 and TRBJ1-3; 11 bases match TRBD1. Germline V CDR1 and CDR2: SGHTA, FQGNSA. The length of the CDR3 is 18 residues. V lost 1 base to trimming and J lost 3 bases; unmatched junction nucleotides: 8. The CDR3 nucleotides are TGTGCCAGCAGCTTAGTCCCCGGACAGGGGGCTTATGGAAACACCATATATTTT. It codes for CASSLVPGQGAYGNTIYF.

The V gene is TRBV7-3, the J gene TRBJ2-1; 10 bases map to TRBD2. Germline CDR1 and CDR2: SGHTA and FQGTGA. The V and J ends lost 1 base and 9 bases, in that order; junction bases with no gene match: 6. CDR3 size: 15 residues. The chain's CDR3 is CASSLRGTSAREQFF. The CDR3 bases are TGTGCCAGCAGCTTAAGAGGGACTAGCGCACGTGAGCAGTTCTTC.

The rearrangement links TRBV30 to TRBJ1-5; TRBD1 is a possible D gene (5 bases). The CDR3 is made up of 14 amino acids. Germline loops: CDR1 GTSNPN, CDR2 SVGIG (reference sequence). V was shortened by 4 bases and J by 2 bases, with 12 bases between the two germline ends. CDR3: CAWNTGGGNQPQHF. CDR3 sequence (DNA): TGTGCCTGGAATACCGGGGGTGGCAATCAGCCCCAGCATTTT.

In DNA, the CDR3 is TGTGCCAGCAGCAGGGGGCTGGAGACCCAGTACTTC. Protein: CASSRGLETQYF. The chain employs TRBV7-9 and TRBJ2-5; 7 nucleotides agree with TRBD1. The length of the CDR3 is 12 residues. V dropped 5 bases and J dropped 5; count of bases not matched to a gene: 2. Germline-derived CDR1 and CDR2 are SEHNR and FQNEAQ (reference sequence). Variable domain in full (rest from reference TRBV7-9 and TRBJ2-5): DTGVSQNPRHKITKRGQNVTFRCDPISEHNRLYWYRQTLGQGPEFLTYFQNEAQLEKSRLLSDRFSAERPKGSFSTLEIQRTEQGDSAMYLCASSRGLETQYFGPGTRLLVL.

With regard to this clone: Other nucleotide sequences from this sample produce the same CDR3. The chain combines TRBV7-2 with TRBJ2-3; 12 nucleotides agree with TRBD2. Per germline, CDR1 SGHTA and CDR2 FQGNSA. The CDR3 extends over 16 amino acids. Trimming removed 1 base from V and 4 bases from J; junction bases left unmatched: 3. The CDR3 here is CASSLGPSGGADTQYF. CDR3 nucleotides: TGTGCCAGCAGCTTAGGGCCTAGCGGGGGGGCAGATACGCAGTATTTT.

V gene TRBV30 combines with J gene TRBJ2-7; TRBD1 might be the D (5 bases). The V end lost 0 bases, the J end lost 3 bases, and 9 bases lay between the germline ends. The CDR3 runs 13 residues. Germline lookup yields CDR1 GTSNPN and CDR2 SVGIG (reference sequence). In nucleotides, the CDR3 is TGTGCCTGGAGTGTAGGCAGGGACTACGAGCAGTACTTC. Amino acids: CAWSVGRDYEQYF.

There are a few counts of this clone. This rearrangement joins TRBV2 to TRBJ1-1; D is uncertain. Germline V CDR1 and CDR2: SNHLY, FYNNEI. V was shortened by 8 bases and J by 1 base, with 11 bases between the two germline ends. The CDR3 contains 13 residues. CDR3 loop: CASVSRQNTEAFF. In DNA, the CDR3 is TGTGCCAGCGTGAGCCGACAGAACACTGAAGCTTTCTTT.

This sequence joins TRBV14 and TRBJ2-1; no clear D gene. V was clipped by 6 bases and J by 10 bases, with 13 bases between them. The length of the CDR3 is 12 residues. Germline lookup yields CDR1 SGHDN and CDR2 FVKESK. DNA for the CDR3: TGTGCCAGCAGTCAAAGATACGGGGAGCAGTTCTTC. Its protein product is CASSQRYGEQFF.

V and J are TRBV5-1 and TRBJ1-4; D might be TRBD1 (6 bases). Germline V CDR1 and CDR2: SGHRS, YFSETQ. CDR3 length: 15 residues. V lost 4 bases, J lost 5 bases, and 15 bases lay in between. This chain's CDR3 is CASSPGHAANEKLFF. For the CDR3, the DNA is TGCGCCAGCAGCCCGGGACACGCCGCGAATGAAAAACTGTTTTTT.

The table lists this clone with a few counts. The chain recombines TRBV5-1 with TRBJ2-7, with 13 bases fitting TRBD2. Per the germline V gene, CDR1 is SGHRS and CDR2 is YFSETQ. The V gene end was trimmed by 0 bases and the J gene end by 0 bases; junction bases not matched to a gene: 12. The CDR3 contains 20 residues. Here the CDR3 reads CASSLDPGLAGAPSSYEQYF. In DNA form, the CDR3 reads TGCGCCAGCAGCTTGGACCCTGGACTAGCGGGAGCCCCGAGCTCCTACGAGCAGTACTTC. Using reference TRBV5-1 and TRBJ2-7 for the parts outside the CDR3, the full variable domain is KAGVTQTPRYLIKTRGQQVTLSCSPISGHRSVSWYQQTPGQGLQFLFEYFSETQRNKGNFPGRFSGRQFSNSRSEMNVSTLELGDSALYLCASSLDPGLAGAPSSYEQYFGPGTRLTVT.

Only a few counts were recorded for this clone. This rearrangement joins TRBV19 to TRBJ2-7; no clear D. The V gene lost 4 bases and the J gene lost 4 bases, with 14 bases spanning the gap. The CDR3 has 14 amino acids. Germline V CDR1 and CDR2: LNHDA, SQIVND (reference sequence). CDR3 in DNA: TGTGCCAGTAGTACCCCGGGTGGTCAGTACGAGCAGTACTTC. It codes for CASSTPGGQYEQYF.

The chain carries TRBV5-1 and TRBJ2-1; TRBD2 agrees at 13 bases. The V segment lost 7 bases and the J segment 6 bases; nucleotides outside the gene matches: 1. Per the germline V gene, CDR1 is SGHRS and CDR2 is YFSETQ. This CDR3 is built from 13 residues. The DNA of the CDR3 is TGCGCCAGCGGGACTAGCGGGACCAATGAGCAGTTCTTC. Its protein is CASGTSGTNEQFF.

This sequence joins TRBV19 and TRBJ1-2; possible D gene TRBD1, 5 bases. The CDR3 has 17 residues. V shed 7 bases and J shed 0 bases, with 21 bases lying between them. Germline V CDR1 and CDR2: LNHDA, SQIVND (reference sequence). The CDR3 bases are TGTGCCAGTAAAGGATTCGGGGGGGACCAAGCTAACTATGGCTACACCTTC. Amino acids: CASKGFGGDQANYGYTF.

The chain links TRBV29-1 to TRBJ1-6, with 7 bases fitting TRBD1. Germline assignment: CDR1 SQVTM and CDR2 ANQGSEA. The CDR3 length is 14 residues. The trim removed 5 bases at V and 5 bases at J, leaving 6 bases unmatched. In DNA, the CDR3 is TGCAGCGTTAAAACAGGGGCGAATAATTCACCCCTCCACTTT. It translates to CSVKTGANNSPLHF.

This rearrangement joins TRBV19 to TRBJ2-7, with D perhaps matching TRBD1 (5 bases). This CDR3 contains 14 residues. The V end lost 5 bases, the J end lost 6 bases, and 17 bases lay between the germline ends. The germline V gene has CDR1 LNHDA and CDR2 SQIVND (reference sequence). The CDR3 DNA sequence: TGTGCCAGTAGTCCTAGGTCCAAGGACACCGAGCAGTACTTC. Its translation: CASSPRSKDTEQYF.

The CDR3 loop reads CAITAGEAPKNEQFF. Here the CDR3 DNA reads TGTGCCATCACAGCGGGAGAGGCCCCTAAAAATGAGCAGTTCTTC. The chain carries TRBV5-4 and TRBJ2-1; the match to TRBD2 covers 8 bases. In germline, CDR1 is SGHNT, CDR2 YYREEE (reference sequence). Unmatched junction bases numbered 15, after V lost 9 bases and J lost 7 bases. This CDR3 is built from 15 residues.

This clone was detected ten times or more. This sequence joins TRBV12-3 or TRBV12-4 and TRBJ2-7; 8 bases fit TRBD1. Unmatched junction bases numbered 8, after V lost 8 bases and J lost 8 bases. The CDR3 length is 12 residues. The CDR3 loop reads CASGSTGVKQYF. CDR3 nucleotides: TGTGCCAGCGGGTCGACAGGGGTCAAGCAGTACTTC.

The chain combines TRBV18 with TRBJ1-2, with D possibly being TRBD1 (6 bases). V lost 3 bases to trimming and J lost 5 bases, with 16 bases between them. The CDR3 length is 15 residues. Germline CDR1 reads KGHSH; CDR2 reads LQKENI. CDR3 nucleotides: TGTGCCAGCTCACCGGGCTACGGGACACAGTATGGCTACACCTTC. This encodes CASSPGYGTQYGYTF.

The V call is TRBV6-2 or TRBV6-3, the J call TRBJ1-1, with D uncertain. The germline gives CDR1 MNHEY, CDR2 SVGEGT. This CDR3 spans 12 amino acids. Trimming shortened V by 6 bases and J by 2 bases, and 7 bases separated the two germline ends. Here the CDR3 reads CASSFLNTEAFF. The CDR3 DNA reads as TGTGCCAGCAGCTTTCTTAACACTGAAGCTTTCTTT.

The rearrangement links TRBV7-2 to TRBJ2-3; the D gene is possibly TRBD2 (6 bases). The CDR3 covers 15 residues. Between the trimmed V and J ends, which lost 0 bases and 3 bases, there was a span of 10 bases. Germline CDR1 and CDR2: SGHTA and FQGNSA. The CDR3 region is CASSLARAGTDTQYF. CDR3 nucleotides: TGTGCCAGCAGCTTAGCAAGGGCGGGAACAGATACGCAGTATTTT.